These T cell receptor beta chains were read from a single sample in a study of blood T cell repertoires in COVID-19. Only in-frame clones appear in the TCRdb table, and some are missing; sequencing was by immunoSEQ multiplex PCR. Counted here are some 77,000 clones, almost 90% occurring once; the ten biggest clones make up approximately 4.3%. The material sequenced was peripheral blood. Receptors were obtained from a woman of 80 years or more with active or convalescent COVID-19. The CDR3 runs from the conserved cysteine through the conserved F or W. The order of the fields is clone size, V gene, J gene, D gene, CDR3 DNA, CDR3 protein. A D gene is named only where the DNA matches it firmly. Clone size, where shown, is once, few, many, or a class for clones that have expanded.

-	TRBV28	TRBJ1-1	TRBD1	TGTGCCAGCAGTTGGGACAGGGAAGCTTTCTTT	CASSWDREAFF
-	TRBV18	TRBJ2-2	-	TGTGCCAGCTCACCAGACGGGAGCCGCCTTAACACCGGGGAGCTGTTTTTT	CASSPDGSRLNTGELFF
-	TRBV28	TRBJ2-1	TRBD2	TGTGCCAGCAGCCCCTTGTGGGAGGGGACCCGAGAGTCCTACAATGAGCAGTTCTTC	CASSPLWEGTRESYNEQFF
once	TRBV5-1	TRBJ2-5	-	TGCGCCAGCAGCTTGAGGTCGTGGGGAGCCGGGGAGACCCAGTACTTC	CASSLRSWGAGETQYF
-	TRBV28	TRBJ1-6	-	TGTGCCAGCAGTTTAGGGGGCCATTCACCCCTCCACTTT	CASSLGGHSPLHF
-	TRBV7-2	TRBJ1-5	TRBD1	TGTGCCAGCAGCTTAGTTGGGACAGACTATAGCAATCAGCCCCAGCATTTT	CASSLVGTDYSNQPQHF
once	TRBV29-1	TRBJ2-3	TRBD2	TGCAGCGTTAGCGGGAGAGCCACAGATACGCAGTATTTT	CSVSGRATDTQYF
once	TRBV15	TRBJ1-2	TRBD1	TGTGCCACCAGCAGAGAAGGACAGGGGGCTTTCTATGGCTACACCTTC	CATSREGQGAFYGYTF
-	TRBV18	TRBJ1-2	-	TGTGCCAGCTCACCACCTCTAACAGCCTATGGCTACACCTTC	CASSPPLTAYGYTF
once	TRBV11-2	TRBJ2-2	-	TGTGCCAGCAGCTTACTAAGCGGAACGAACACCGGGGAGCTGTTTTTT	CASSLLSGTNTGELFF
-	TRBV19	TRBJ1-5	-	TGTGCCAGTAGTAGGGGGGAACAGCCCCAGCATTTT	CASSRGEQPQHF
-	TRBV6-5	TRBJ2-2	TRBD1	TGTGCCAGCAGAGGACAGGAAAAGAACACCGGGGAGCTGTTTTTT	CASRGQEKNTGELFF
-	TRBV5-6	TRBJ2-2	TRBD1	TGTGCCAGCAGCTTGCGGCGAACCGGGACAGATCTTTCCGGGGAGCTGTTTTTT	CASSLRRTGTDLSGELFF
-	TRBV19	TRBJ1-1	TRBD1	TGTGCCAGTAGCAACAGGGGCACTGAAGCTTTCTTT	CASSNRGTEAFF
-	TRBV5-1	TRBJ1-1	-	TGCGCCAGCAGCTCTCGTAGTGGAGGAAGCACTGAAGCTTTCTTT	CASSSRSGGSTEAFF
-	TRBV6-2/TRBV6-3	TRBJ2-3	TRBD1	TGTGCCAGCAGTGGACATCGGGGGACAGGACGCACAGATACGCAGTATTTT	CASSGHRGTGRTDTQYF
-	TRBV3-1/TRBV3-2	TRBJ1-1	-	TGTGCCAGCAGCCCTACCTTGAGCGGGGAGGCTTTCTTT	CASSPTLSGEAFF
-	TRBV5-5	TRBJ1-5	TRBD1	TGTGCCAGCAGCTTGGAGGGACAGATAGGGCAGCCCCAGCATTTT	CASSLEGQIGQPQHF
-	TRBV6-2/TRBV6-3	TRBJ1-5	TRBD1	TGTGCCAGCAGCCAAGGGACAGGGTATCAGCCCCAGCATTTT	CASSQGTGYQPQHF
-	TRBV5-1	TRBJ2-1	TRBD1	TGCGCCAGCAGCTTGGGAGGGACAGGGGTATACAATGAGCAGTTCTTC	CASSLGGTGVYNEQFF
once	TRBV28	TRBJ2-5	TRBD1	TGTGCCAGCACACCGGGACAGGGCTGGGAGACCCAGTACTTC	CASTPGQGWETQYF
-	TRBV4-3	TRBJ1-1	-	TGCGCCAGCAGCCGAGGACAGTCAGGGGACACTGAAGCTTTCTTT	CASSRGQSGDTEAFF
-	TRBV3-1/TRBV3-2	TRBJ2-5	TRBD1	TGTGCCAGCAGCCGAAACAGGGGCGGAGAGACCCAGTACTTC	CASSRNRGGETQYF
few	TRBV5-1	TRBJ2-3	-	TGCGCCAGCAGCTTGGATAATCCGGGAAGTACGCAGTATTTT	CASSLDNPGSTQYF
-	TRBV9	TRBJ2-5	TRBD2	TGTGCCAGCAGCGTAGGTCTAGCGGAGGTGGGGAAGACCCAGTACTTC	CASSVGLAEVGKTQYF
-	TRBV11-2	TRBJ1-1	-	TGTGCCAGCAGCTTCACACGGAACACTGAAGCTTTCTTT	CASSFTRNTEAFF
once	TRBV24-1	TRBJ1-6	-	TGTGCCACCAGTGACGTTAATTCACCCCTCCACTTT	CATSDVNSPLHF
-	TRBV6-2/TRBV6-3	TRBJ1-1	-	TGTGCCAGCAGTTACTCAGGGCGGGCCTCGAGGACTGAAGCTTTCTTT	CASSYSGRASRTEAFF
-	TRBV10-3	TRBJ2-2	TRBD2	TGTGCCATCAGCCGGGACTACCTCACCGGGGAGCTGTTTTTT	CAISRDYLTGELFF
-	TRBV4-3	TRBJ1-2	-	TGCGCCAGCAGCCAAGGGATGGGCAACTATGGCTACACCTTC	CASSQGMGNYGYTF
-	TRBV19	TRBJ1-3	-	TGTGCCAGTTCGGACAGAGCTTATGGAAACACCATATATTTT	CASSDRAYGNTIYF
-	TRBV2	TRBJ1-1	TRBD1	TGTGCCAGCAGTGGACAGGGGAACACTGAAGCTTTCTTT	CASSGQGNTEAFF
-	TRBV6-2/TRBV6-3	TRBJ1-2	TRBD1	TGTGCCAGCAGTTGGGCAGGGGGCGGCGGCTACACCTTC	CASSWAGGGGYTF
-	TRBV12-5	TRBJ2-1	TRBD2	TGTGCTAGTGCGGACTCCGGACTAGCGGTCAATGAGCAGTTCTTC	CASADSGLAVNEQFF
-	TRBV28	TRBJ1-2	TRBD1	TGTGCCAGCAGTCCCGGACAGGGAGACTATGGCTACACCTTC	CASSPGQGDYGYTF
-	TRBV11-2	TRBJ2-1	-	TGTGCCAGCAGCCTACTCAACGATGAGCAGTTCTTC	CASSLLNDEQFF
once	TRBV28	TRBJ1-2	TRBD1	TGTGCCAGCAGCCCCATCAGGGGGCGCACCCACCTCTATGGCTACACCTTC	CASSPIRGRTHLYGYTF
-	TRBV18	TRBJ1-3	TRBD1	TGTGCCAGCTCACCTATCCGGGGACAGGGGTACTCTGGAAACACCATATATTTT	CASSPIRGQGYSGNTIYF
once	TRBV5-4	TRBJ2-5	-	TGTGCCAGCAGCTGGAAGACTGGGGGGGAGACCCAGTACTTC	CASSWKTGGETQYF
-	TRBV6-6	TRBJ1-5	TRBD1	TGTGCCAGCAGTGACAGGGTGAGCAATCAGCCCCAGCATTTT	CASSDRVSNQPQHF
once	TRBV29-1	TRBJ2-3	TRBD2	TGCAGCGTTGCGACTAGCGGGACTCCAGATACGCAGTATTTT	CSVATSGTPDTQYF
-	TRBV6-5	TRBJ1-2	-	TGTGCCAGCAGTCCACAGCGGAATCGCTATGGCTACACCTTC	CASSPQRNRYGYTF
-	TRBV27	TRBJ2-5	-	TGTGCCAGCAGTGCGGCGGACAGCCAAGAGACCCAGTACTTC	CASSAADSQETQYF